This TCR beta chain was recorded in a study of CD8+CD57+ T cells in acquired aplastic anemia. General observations from the study: Overlapping CD8+ CDR3 repertoires of patients and controls contained 25 to 35 shared sequences.

Germline loops: CDR1 DFQATT, CDR2 SNEGSKA (reference sequence). V shed 3 bases and J shed 3 bases, with 12 bases lying between them. The length of the CDR3 is 13 residues. TCR beta VDJ and CDR3 were profiled, and genomic DNA was the template. TCRdb analysed the reads with MiXCR anew, one entry per CDR3 protein. This sample has under 200,000 distinct CDR3 sequences, with less than 50% found just once. All sequencing subjects had displayed CD8+CD57+ cell expansion on flow cytometry. Worth noting for this clonotype: The antigen is unknown.

This chain uses TRBV20-1 with TRBJ2-7; D ambiguous. Specimen: sorted CD4+, CD8+, or CD8+CD57+ T cells (not recorded which) from PBMCs. The receptor's source is a human donor with aplastic anemia. The CDR3 sequence: CSASADLIYEQYF. Here the CDR3 DNA reads TGCAGTGCTAGTGCGGACCTGATCTACGAGCAGTACTTC.